These 20 T cell receptor beta chains originate from one sample sequenced in a study of cytomegalovirus exposure and HLA in healthy donors. Primers included in the PCR were 60 Vbeta and 13 Jbeta primers. The assay was immunoSEQ multiplex PCR, and TCRdb's table has in-frame clones only and misses some. The sample carries about 200,000 clones, 79% recorded once. Material for sequencing was PBMCs. The source of these receptors is a man in his fifties or sixties in good health and CMV-seronegative.

In this sample, this clone turned up a few times. This sequence joins TRBV7-9 and TRBJ1-5, with a possible D match to TRBD1 (6 bases). V was clipped by 5 bases and J by 1 base, with 15 bases between them. CDR3 length: 16 residues. Germline V lookup: CDR1 SEHNR, CDR2 FQNEAQ (reference sequence). The CDR3 loop reads CASSRGAGESNQPQHF. CDR3 coding DNA: TGTGCCAGCAGCAGGGGAGCAGGGGAAAGCAATCAGCCCCAGCATTTT.

The V call is TRBV21-1, the J call TRBJ2-5; the D segment call TRBD1 is taken from the table without a DNA check. The J call may be wrong; the DNA end is better matched by TRBJ2-7. TRBV21-1 is designated a pseudogene. The CDR3 runs 15 residues. CDR3 sequence: CASSKKGQGGYEQYF. The CDR3 coding sequence is TGTGCCAGCAGCAAAAAGGGACAGGGGGGCTACGAGCAGTACTTC.

V usage is TRBV2 and J usage is TRBJ1-2; perhaps TRBD1 as D (5 bases). CDR1 and CDR2 from the germline V gene are SNHLY and FYNNEI. CDR3 size: 10 residues. The V end was cut by 6 bases, the J end by 10 bases, with 9 bases between. The CDR3 protein is CASSGGDYTF. The CDR3 DNA follows: TGTGCCAGCAGCGGGGGGGACTACACCTTC.

V and J are TRBV9 and TRBJ2-7, with 8 bases fitting TRBD2. V lost 0 bases, J lost 2 bases, and 1 base stayed unmatched. The CDR3 has 14 amino acids. Germline assignment: CDR1 SGDLS and CDR2 YYNGEE. The CDR3 DNA sequence: TGTGCCAGCAGCGTAGCAGCGGGAGCCTACGAGCAGTACTTC. This gives the protein CASSVAAGAYEQYF.

In its sample, this clone was seen a few times. The V and J genes are TRBV5-1 and TRBJ2-7; TRBD1 aligns across 7 bases. This CDR3 region has 14 residues. Germline loops: CDR1 SGHRS, CDR2 YFSETQ. With 0 bases clipped from V and 5 bases from J, the junction kept 5 bases outside the gene matches. The CDR3 is CASSLDRGSHEQYF. The CDR3 nucleotides are TGCGCCAGCAGCTTGGACAGGGGTTCACACGAGCAGTACTTC.

The genes are TRBV9 and TRBJ2-1; 11 positions match TRBD2. Germline V gene sequence: CDR1 SGDLS, CDR2 YYNGEE. The CDR3 length is 16 residues. J was trimmed by 3 bases and V by 1 base; bases with no gene match: 3. CDR3 in amino acids: CASSVTSGSGYNEQFF. In DNA, the CDR3 is TGTGCCAGCAGCGTAACTAGCGGGAGTGGCTACAATGAGCAGTTCTTC.

J is TRBJ2-1 and V is TRBV4-2, with a weak D call TRBD2 (6 bases). Trimming removed 4 bases from V and 1 base from J, with 14 bases in between. CDR1 and CDR2 (germline): LGHNA, YNFKEQ. The CDR3 runs to 16 residues. The CDR3 sequence is CASSLESGSSYNEQFF. CDR3 DNA: TGTGCCAGCAGCCTAGAAAGCGGGTCATCCTACAATGAGCAGTTCTTC.

The J gene is TRBJ1-1, the V gene TRBV7-3; 10 bases line up with TRBD1. The CDR3 consists of 17 residues. V shed 5 bases, J shed 0 bases, and the junction held 9 bases outside the gene matches. CDR1 is SGHTA and CDR2 is FQGTGA in the germline V gene. CDR3 in DNA: TGTGCCAGCAGCCCTGGGACAGGGGCCCCTATGAACACTGAAGCTTTCTTT. It encodes CASSPGTGAPMNTEAFF.

The rearrangement joins TRBV28 to TRBJ1-2; perhaps TRBD1 as D (5 bases). V dropped 3 bases and J dropped 8 bases, with 16 bases sitting between them. The germline CDR1 and CDR2 sequences are MDHEN and SYDVKM. This CDR3 has 14 amino acids. CDR3 DNA sequence: TGTGCCAGCAGTTTTATACCGCAGGGTGGAGGCTACACCTTC. Amino acid sequence: CASSFIPQGGGYTF.

The chain recombines TRBV6-1 with TRBJ2-1; TRBD2 is a possible D gene (6 bases). Trimming removed 8 bases from V and 7 bases from J, with 18 bases in between. The CDR3 contains 14 residues. Germline V CDR1 and CDR2: MNHNS, SASEGT. The CDR3 region is CASLAGGVLNEQFF. In nucleotides, the CDR3 is TGTGCCAGCCTGGCTGGCGGGGTCTTAAATGAGCAGTTCTTC.

The rearrangement joins TRBV5-5 to TRBJ1-5; 9 bases map to TRBD1. The germline gives CDR1 SGHKS, CDR2 YYEKEE (reference sequence). The CDR3 totals 16 residues. The ends lost 1 base at V and 7 bases at J; junction bases unmatched: 9. This CDR3 reads CASSLTWTGVGQPQHF. The CDR3 nucleotides are TGTGCCAGCAGCTTGACTTGGACAGGGGTTGGGCAGCCCCAGCATTTT.

The gene calls are TRBV7-9 and TRBJ2-5, with 9 nucleotides matching TRBD1. The CDR3 consists of 14 residues. After removal of 4 bases from V and 4 bases from J, the junction contained 4 bases not matched to a gene. CDR1 is SEHNR and CDR2 is FQNEAQ in the germline V gene (reference sequence). DNA of the CDR3: TGTGCCAGCAGCTCCGGGACAGGGTCAGAGACCCAGTACTTC. Protein sequence: CASSSGTGSETQYF. Filled out from reference TRBV7-9 and TRBJ2-5, the complete variable domain reads DTGVSQNPRHKITKRGQNVTFRCDPISEHNRLYWYRQTLGQGPEFLTYFQNEAQLEKSRLLSDRFSAERPKGSFSTLEIQRTEQGDSAMYLCASSSGTGSETQYFGPGTRLLVL.

The chain carries TRBV7-9 and TRBJ2-1; D gene ambiguous. The CDR3 contains 14 residues. Looked up from germline, CDR1 is SEHNR and CDR2 is FQNEAQ (reference sequence). V lost 6 bases, J lost 0 bases, and 9 bases lay in between. Written as DNA, the CDR3 is TGTGCCAGCAGTGCCCCGAGCTCCTACAATGAGCAGTTCTTC. Translated, it gives CASSAPSSYNEQFF.

V is TRBV7-3 and J is TRBJ2-1; 7 bases agree with TRBD2. With 5 bases clipped from V and 7 bases from J, the junction kept 11 bases outside the gene matches. CDR1 and CDR2 from the germline V gene are SGHTA and FQGTGA. CDR3 length: 15 residues. DNA for the CDR3: TGTGCCAGCAGCCCGCCGGGCGGGAGTGTTAATGAGCAGTTCTTC. Protein sequence: CASSPPGGSVNEQFF. Looking up the rest from reference TRBV7-3 and TRBJ2-1 gives the full variable domain: GAGVSQTPSNKVTEKGKYVELRCDPISGHTALYWYRQSLGQGPEFLIYFQGTGAADDSGLPNDRFFAVRPEGSVSTLKIQRTERGDSAVYLCASSPPGGSVNEQFFGPGTRLTVL.

The chain recombines TRBV2 with TRBJ2-5; possibly TRBD1 for D (6 bases). Germline-derived CDR1 and CDR2 are SNHLY and FYNNEI. CDR3 length equals 13 residues. V lost 1 base to trimming and J lost 4 bases, with 7 bases between them. CDR3 sequence: CASSEEGGETQYF. The CDR3 DNA sequence: TGTGCCAGCAGTGAAGAAGGGGGAGAGACCCAGTACTTC. Together with reference TRBV2 and TRBJ2-5, the CDR3 gives the full variable domain: EPEVTQTPSHQVTQMGQEVILRCVPISNHLYFYWYRQILGQKVEFLVSFYNNEISEKSEIFDDQFSVERPDGSNFTLKIRSTKLEDSAMYFCASSEEGGETQYFGPGTRLLVL.

This chain links TRBV28 with TRBJ2-2; 7 nucleotides match TRBD1. This CDR3 has 15 amino acids. The J segment lost 3 bases and the V segment lost 8 bases, leaving 9 bases of the junction unmatched. Germline values: CDR1 MDHEN, CDR2 SYDVKM. The CDR3 DNA reads as TGTGCCAGCCGAAGGGGGCCTAACTACACCGGGGAGCTGTTTTTT. Its translation is CASRRGPNYTGELFF.

This clone was detected once. This chain joins TRBV4-2 and TRBJ2-3; no definite D call. Trimming cost V 0 bases and J 0 bases, with 7 bases left between them. The CDR3 length is 15 residues. CDR1 is LGHNA, CDR2 YNFKEQ, per germline. The CDR3 spells CASSQEVLSTDTQYF. CDR3 DNA: TGTGCCAGCAGCCAAGAAGTGCTAAGCACAGATACGCAGTATTTT.

The chain links TRBV27 to TRBJ2-7; 11 nucleotides align to TRBD2. This CDR3 has 15 residues. Germline V gene lookup returns CDR1 MNHEY and CDR2 SMNVEV (reference sequence). Losses at the gene ends were 7 bases for V and 1 base for J; bases not matched to a gene: 6. CDR3 nucleotide sequence: TGTGCCAGCATGCCGGGACTAGCGGAGTCCTACGAGCAGTACTTC. Translation gives CASMPGLAESYEQYF.

As for this clone: This sample includes further DNA sequences coding for the same CDR3. This chain uses TRBV30 with TRBJ2-7; TRBD2 agrees at 8 bases. Looked up from germline, CDR1 is GTSNPN and CDR2 is SVGIG (reference sequence). J lost 0 bases, V lost 3 bases, and 16 bases had no gene match. The CDR3 covers 18 residues. CDR3 coding DNA: TGTGCCTGGAGGGAGCCAGCGGGAGTCTCCCCCGGCTCCTACGAGCAGTACTTC. It specifies CAWREPAGVSPGSYEQYF.

The chain recombines TRBV5-1 with TRBJ2-7; TRBD1 agrees at 9 bases. This CDR3 spans 16 amino acids. The J segment lost 2 bases and the V segment lost 4 bases, leaving 10 bases of the junction unmatched. CDR1 and CDR2 (germline): SGHRS, YFSETQ. The CDR3 spells CASSPASGTGTYEQYF. CDR3 DNA sequence: TGCGCCAGCAGCCCCGCGTCTGGGACAGGGACCTACGAGCAGTACTTC. Full variable domain (outside the CDR3, taken from reference TRBV5-1 and TRBJ2-7): KAGVTQTPRYLIKTRGQQVTLSCSPISGHRSVSWYQQTPGQGLQFLFEYFSETQRNKGNFPGRFSGRQFSNSRSEMNVSTLELGDSALYLCASSPASGTGTYEQYFGPGTRLTVT.